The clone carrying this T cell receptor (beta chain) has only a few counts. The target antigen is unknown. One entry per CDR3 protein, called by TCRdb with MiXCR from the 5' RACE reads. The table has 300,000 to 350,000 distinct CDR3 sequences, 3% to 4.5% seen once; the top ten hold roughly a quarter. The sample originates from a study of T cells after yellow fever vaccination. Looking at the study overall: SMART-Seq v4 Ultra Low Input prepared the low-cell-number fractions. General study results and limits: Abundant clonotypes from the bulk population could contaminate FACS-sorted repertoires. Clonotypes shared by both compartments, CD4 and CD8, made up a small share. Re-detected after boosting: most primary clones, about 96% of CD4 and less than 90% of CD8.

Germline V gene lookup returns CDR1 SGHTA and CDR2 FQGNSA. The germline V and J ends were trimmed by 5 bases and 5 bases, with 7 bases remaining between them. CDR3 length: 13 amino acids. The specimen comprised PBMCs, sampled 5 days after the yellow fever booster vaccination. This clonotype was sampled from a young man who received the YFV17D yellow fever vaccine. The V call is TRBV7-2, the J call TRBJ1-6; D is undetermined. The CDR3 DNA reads TGTGCCAGCAGCGAGGTTAATAATTCACCCCTCCACTTT. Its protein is CASSEVNNSPLHF. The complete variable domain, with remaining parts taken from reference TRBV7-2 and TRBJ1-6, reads GAGVSQSPSNKVTEKGKDVELRCDPISGHTALYWYRQSLGQGLEFLIYFQGNSAPDKSGLPSDRFSAERTGGSVSTLTIQRTQQEDSAVYLCASSEVNNSPLHFGNGTRLTVT.